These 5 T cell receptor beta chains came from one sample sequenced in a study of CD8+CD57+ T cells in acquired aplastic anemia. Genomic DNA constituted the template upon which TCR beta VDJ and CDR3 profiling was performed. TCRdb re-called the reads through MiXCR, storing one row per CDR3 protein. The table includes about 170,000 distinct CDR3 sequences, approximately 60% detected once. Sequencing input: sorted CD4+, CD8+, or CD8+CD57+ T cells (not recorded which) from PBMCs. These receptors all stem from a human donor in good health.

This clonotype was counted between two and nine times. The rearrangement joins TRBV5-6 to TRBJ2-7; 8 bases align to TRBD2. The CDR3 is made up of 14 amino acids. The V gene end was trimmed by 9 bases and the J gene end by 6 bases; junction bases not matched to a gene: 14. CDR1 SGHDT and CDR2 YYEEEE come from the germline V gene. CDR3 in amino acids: CATSAQQGLGEQYF. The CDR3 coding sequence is TGTGCCACCTCCGCTCAACAGGGACTAGGCGAGCAGTACTTC.

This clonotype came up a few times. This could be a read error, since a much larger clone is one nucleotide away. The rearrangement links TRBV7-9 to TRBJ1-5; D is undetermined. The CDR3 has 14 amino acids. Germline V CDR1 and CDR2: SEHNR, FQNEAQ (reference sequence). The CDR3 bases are TGTGCCAACAGCTTATCAGGTCCCAATCAGCCCCAGCATTTT. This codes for CANSLSGPNQPQHF.

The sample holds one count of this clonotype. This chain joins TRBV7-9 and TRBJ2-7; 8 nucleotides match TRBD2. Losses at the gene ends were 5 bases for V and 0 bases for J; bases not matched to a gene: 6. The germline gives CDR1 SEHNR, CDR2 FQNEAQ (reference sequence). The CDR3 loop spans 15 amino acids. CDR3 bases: TGTGCCAGCAGCCCTAGCGGGCCTAGCTCCTACGAGCAGTACTTC. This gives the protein CASSPSGPSSYEQYF.

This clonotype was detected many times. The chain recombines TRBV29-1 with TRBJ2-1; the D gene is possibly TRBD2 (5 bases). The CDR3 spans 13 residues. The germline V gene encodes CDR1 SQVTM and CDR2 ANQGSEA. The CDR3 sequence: CSDVLSGGNEQFF. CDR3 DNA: TGCAGTGATGTGCTGAGCGGCGGGAATGAGCAGTTCTTC.

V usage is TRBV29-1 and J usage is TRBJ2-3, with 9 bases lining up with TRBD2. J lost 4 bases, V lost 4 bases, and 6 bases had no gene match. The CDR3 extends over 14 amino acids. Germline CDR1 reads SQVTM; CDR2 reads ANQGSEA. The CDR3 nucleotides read TGCAGCGTTGCCGCGGGGGGGTACCCAGATACGCAGTATTTT. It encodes CSVAAGGYPDTQYF.